This TCR beta chain was sequenced during a study of human T cells and chemical hapten exposure (dated by TCRdb to about 2021). For context, the study as a whole: For sensitization, 2% DPC in acetone was applied to a roughly 2 cm by roughly 2 cm area of upper inner arm skin. Weekly therapeutic DPC doses were additionally applied to the scalp of patients throughout the roughly 23-week study period. Patch tests used Finn chambers with 0.01% DPC on the upper back, scored after 6 days by International Contact Dermatitis Research Group standards. Alopecia areata with under or over 50% scalp involvement, alopecia totalis and alopecia universalis were represented in the patient cohort, which was mostly female. Libraries were pooled for sequencing, and variation in per-sample TCR yields was attributed mainly to small differences in library volumes within the pool. This study followed changes in the peripheral blood TCR repertoire in vivo during primary and secondary sensitization of alopecia patients to the hapten diphenylcyclopropenone (DPC). Blood samples were taken from patients before sensitization (week 0) and then at 2, 6 and about 24 weeks after DPC sensitization. Twenty-nine alopecia patients gave blood for TCR sequencing at one to four time points (pre-sensitization, 2, 6 and 24 weeks). Paper-wide results and their limitations: Patch test score correlated positively with the number of PT1 expanded TCRs, reaching significance at thresholds 8, 16 and 32 but not at 4. Alopecia, a presumed autoimmune disease, was present in all patients, so the immune response of the patients might differ from that of healthy individuals. After repeated subsampling, the strength of the expansion versus patch-test correlation and the threshold at which it became significant changed. The number of TCRs above 1 in 1000 frequency did not change with DPC sensitization; there was no evidence of global repertoire structure alterations. Compared with pre-sensitization or healthy control sets, expanded TCRs formed significantly more large CDR3 similarity clusters, which is consistent with antigen-driven responses.

The CDR3 goes from the cysteine to the phenylalanine over 13 residues. Just CDR3 DNA is preserved here, 39 bases in frame from base 1. V gives up 1 base and J gives up 11 bases, and the segment between their germline ends measures 11 bases. CDR1 and CDR2 are read off the germline V gene (reference sequence) as SEHNR and FQNEAQ. This clonotype has more than one count but fewer than ten. Its antigen is unknown. No base-level quality is on record; no much larger clone is a single base apart. Reading the label with the study, this specimen's time point is: pre-sensitization, week 0. Read against the paper, the sample's treatment or condition label means: therapeutic diphenylcyclopropenone sensitization with weekly scalp DPC. At every patch-test visit, the blood draw took place before the patch test was put on. To be eligible, patients had to be aged 18 to 70, diagnosed with alopecia and judged suitable for DPC therapy, while pregnant patients were excluded. Unfractionated whole blood was collected in Tempus Blood RNA tubes, and total RNA was extracted from that blood.

Library creation used RACE. Data came from a NextSeq 500. During library preparation, unique molecular identifiers were attached to individual cDNA molecules so that TCRs could be counted quantitatively and reproducibly. For every blood RNA sample, sequencing covered both the TCR alpha and TCR beta chains. The paper's data handling went like this. The median number of TCRs per sample was over 95,000, ranging from roughly 20,000 to 700,000. The Decombinator software suite was used to annotate V, J and CDR3 in the TCR reads. For PS versus PT1 abundance plots, all samples were subsampled to the same number of TCRs (28,000). Expanded TCRs were defined as absent before sensitization and observed at least eight times at the 2-week time point. The raw public reads went through TCRdb reprocessing: fastp at Q25, MiXCR clone calling, in-frame beta chains kept. Each CDR3 protein appears once, grouped with its most common genes and DNA. The authors' filters were not applied to this entry. In all, the sample holds some 300,000 distinct CDR3 sequences, and roughly 6% of those were seen once. Over 6.5% of the sample is in the top ten clones.

Here the chain combines TRBV7-9 and TRBJ1-4; the D gene lacks a confident call. This sequence originates from a woman aged 18-35 years with alopecia areata. Some clones in this sample may be carry-over from other donors' samples. The sample in question was whole blood, obtained in connection with sensitization to the hapten diphenylcyclopropenone (DPC). The CDR3 reads CASSLVVGEKLFF. At the DNA level, the sequence is TGTGCCAGCAGCTTAGTAGTGGGAGAGAAACTGTTTTTT.